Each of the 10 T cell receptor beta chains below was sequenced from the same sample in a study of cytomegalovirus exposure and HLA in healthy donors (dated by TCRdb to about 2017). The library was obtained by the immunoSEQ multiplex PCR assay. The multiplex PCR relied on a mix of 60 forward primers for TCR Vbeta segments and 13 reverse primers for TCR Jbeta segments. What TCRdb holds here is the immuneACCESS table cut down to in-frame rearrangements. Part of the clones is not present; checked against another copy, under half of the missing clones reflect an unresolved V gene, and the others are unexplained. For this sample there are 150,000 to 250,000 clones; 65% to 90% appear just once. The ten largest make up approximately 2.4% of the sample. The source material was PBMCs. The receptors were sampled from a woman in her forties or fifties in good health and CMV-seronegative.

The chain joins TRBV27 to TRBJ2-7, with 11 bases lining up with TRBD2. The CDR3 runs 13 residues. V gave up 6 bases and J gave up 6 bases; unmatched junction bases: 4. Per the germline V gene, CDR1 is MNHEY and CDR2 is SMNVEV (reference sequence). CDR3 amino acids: CASSLLAGVEQYF. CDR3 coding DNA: TGTGCCAGCAGCCTACTAGCGGGAGTCGAGCAGTACTTC.

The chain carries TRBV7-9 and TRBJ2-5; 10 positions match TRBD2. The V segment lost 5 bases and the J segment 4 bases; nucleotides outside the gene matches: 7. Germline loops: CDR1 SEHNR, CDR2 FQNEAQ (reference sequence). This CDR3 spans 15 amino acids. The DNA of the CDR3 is TGTGCCAGCAGCGAGTCTAGCGGGAGACGAGAGACCCAGTACTTC. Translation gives CASSESSGRRETQYF.

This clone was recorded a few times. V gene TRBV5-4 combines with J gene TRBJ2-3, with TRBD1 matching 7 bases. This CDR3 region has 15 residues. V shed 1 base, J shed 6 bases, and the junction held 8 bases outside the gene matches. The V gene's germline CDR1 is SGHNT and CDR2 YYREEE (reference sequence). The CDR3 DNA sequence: TGTGCCAGCAGCTTGTCTTTAGGGGGCGGGGATACGCAGTATTTT. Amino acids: CASSLSLGGGDTQYF.

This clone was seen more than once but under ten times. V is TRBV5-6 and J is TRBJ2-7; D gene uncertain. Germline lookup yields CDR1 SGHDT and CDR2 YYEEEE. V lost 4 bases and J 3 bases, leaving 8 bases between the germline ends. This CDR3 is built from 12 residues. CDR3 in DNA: TGTGCCAGCAGCGAATACAACTACGAGCAGTACTTC. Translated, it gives CASSEYNYEQYF.

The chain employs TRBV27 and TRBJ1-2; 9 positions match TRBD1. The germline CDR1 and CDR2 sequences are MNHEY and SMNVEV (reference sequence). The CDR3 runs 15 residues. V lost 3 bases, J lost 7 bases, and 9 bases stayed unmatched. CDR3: CASSFAGQGKIGYTF. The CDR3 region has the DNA TGTGCCAGCAGTTTCGCTGGACAGGGGAAAATTGGCTACACCTTC.

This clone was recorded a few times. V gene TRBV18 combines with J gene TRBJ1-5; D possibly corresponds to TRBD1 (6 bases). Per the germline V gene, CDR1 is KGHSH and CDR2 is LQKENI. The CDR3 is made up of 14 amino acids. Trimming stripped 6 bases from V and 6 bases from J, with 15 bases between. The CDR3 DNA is TGTGCCAGCTCCCCCCAGGGGCAGGGTCAGCCCCAGCATTTT. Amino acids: CASSPQGQGQPQHF.

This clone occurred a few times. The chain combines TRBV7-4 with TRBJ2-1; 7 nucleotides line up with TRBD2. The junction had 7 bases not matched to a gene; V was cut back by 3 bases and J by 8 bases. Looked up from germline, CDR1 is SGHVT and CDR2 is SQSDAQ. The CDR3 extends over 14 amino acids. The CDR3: CASSFFYAGDEQFF. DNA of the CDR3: TGTGCCAGCAGCTTTTTCTATGCGGGGGATGAGCAGTTCTTC. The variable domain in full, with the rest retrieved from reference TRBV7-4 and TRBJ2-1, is GAGVSQSPRYKVAKRGRDVALRCDSISGHVTLYWYRQTLGQGSEVLTYSQSDAQRDKSGRPSGRFSAERPERSVSTLKIQRTEQGDSAVYLCASSFFYAGDEQFFGPGTRLTVL.

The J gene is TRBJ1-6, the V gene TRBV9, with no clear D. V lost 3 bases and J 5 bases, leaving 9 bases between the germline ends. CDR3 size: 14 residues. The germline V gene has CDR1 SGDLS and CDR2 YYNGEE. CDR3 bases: TGTGCCAGCAGCGAGACACAAAATAATTCACCCCTCCACTTT. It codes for CASSETQNNSPLHF.

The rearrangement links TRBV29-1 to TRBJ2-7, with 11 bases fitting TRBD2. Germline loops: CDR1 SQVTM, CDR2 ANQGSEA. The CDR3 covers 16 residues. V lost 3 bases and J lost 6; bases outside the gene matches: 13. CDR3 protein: CSVEASGRSGVSEQYF. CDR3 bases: TGCAGCGTTGAGGCTAGCGGGAGGAGCGGGGTCTCCGAGCAGTACTTC.

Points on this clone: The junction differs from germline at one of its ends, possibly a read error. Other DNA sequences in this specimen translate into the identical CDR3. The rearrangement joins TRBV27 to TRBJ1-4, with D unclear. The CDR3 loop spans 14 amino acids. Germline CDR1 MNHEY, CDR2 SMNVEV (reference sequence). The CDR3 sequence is CASSSAQEGEKLFF. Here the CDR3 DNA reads TGTGCAAGCAGTTCCGCGCAGGAGGGAGAAAAACTGTTTTTT. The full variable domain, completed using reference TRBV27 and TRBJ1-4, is EAQVTQNPRYLITVTGKKLTVTCSQNMNHEYMSWYRQDPGLGLRQIYYSMNVEVTDKGDVPEGYKVSRKEKRNFPLILESPSPNQTSLYFCASSSAQEGEKLFFGSGTQLSVL.